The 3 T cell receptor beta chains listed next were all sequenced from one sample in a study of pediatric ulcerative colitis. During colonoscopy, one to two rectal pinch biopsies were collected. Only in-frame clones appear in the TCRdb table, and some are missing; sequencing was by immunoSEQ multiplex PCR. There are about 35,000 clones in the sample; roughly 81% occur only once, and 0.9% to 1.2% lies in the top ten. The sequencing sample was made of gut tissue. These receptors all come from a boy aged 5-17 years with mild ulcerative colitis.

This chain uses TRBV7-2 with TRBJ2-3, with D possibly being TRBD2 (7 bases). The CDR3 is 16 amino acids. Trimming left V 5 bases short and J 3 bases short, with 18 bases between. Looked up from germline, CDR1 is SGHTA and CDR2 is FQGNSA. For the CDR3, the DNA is TGTGCCAGCAGCCGCCGCGGGGGCCGTGGTACAGATACGCAGTATTTT. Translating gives CASSRRGGRGTDTQYF.

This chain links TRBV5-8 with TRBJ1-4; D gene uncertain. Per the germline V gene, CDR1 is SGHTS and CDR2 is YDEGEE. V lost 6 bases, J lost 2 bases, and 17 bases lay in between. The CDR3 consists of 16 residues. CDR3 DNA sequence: TGTGCCAGCACCCTGTTGGCGGCGTCCACTAATGAAAAACTGTTTTTT. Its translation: CASTLLAASTNEKLFF. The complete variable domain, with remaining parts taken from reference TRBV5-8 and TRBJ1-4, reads EAGVTQSPTHLIKTRGQQATLRCSPISGHTSVYWYQQALGLGLQFLLWYDEGEERNRGNFPPRFSGRQFPNYSSELNVNALELEDSALYLCASTLLAASTNEKLFFGSGTQLSVL.

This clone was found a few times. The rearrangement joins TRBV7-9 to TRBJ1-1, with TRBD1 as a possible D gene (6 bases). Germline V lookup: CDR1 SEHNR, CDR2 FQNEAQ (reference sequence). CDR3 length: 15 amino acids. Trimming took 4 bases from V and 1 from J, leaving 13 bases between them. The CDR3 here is CASSSIIQGNTEAFF. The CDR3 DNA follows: TGTGCCAGCAGCTCAATAATACAGGGGAACACTGAAGCTTTCTTT.